Listed below are T cell receptor beta chains from one sample, sequenced in a study of molecular identifiers for immune sequencing clone quantification. TCRdb independently ran MiXCR on the PCR reads; one entry per CDR3 protein. The sample lists more than 550,000 distinct CDR3 sequences, around 25% occurring once. Sequenced: naive CD8+ T cells from blood, with Jurkat cell RNA spiked in. These receptors all stem from a human donor in good health. Some libraries in this study had Jurkat cell RNA spiked in. Each CDR3 is given with its conserved first and last residue. D genes are given only for firm matches. Clone size is stated in some rows and not others, as once, few, many or a class when expanded.

j_call clone_size v_call d_call cdr3_nt cdr3_aa
TRBJ2-3 few TRBV3-1 TRBD2 TGTGCCAGCAGCCAAGAGGCTAGCGGGATCTGGACAGATACGCAGTATTTT CASSQEASGIWTDTQYF
TRBJ1-1 few TRBV4-3 . TGCGCCAGCAGCCAAGATCGGCAGATTGAAGCTTTCTTT CASSQDRQIEAFF
TRBJ1-5 few TRBV6-2/TRBV6-3 . TGTGCCAGCAGTTATCAAGTCGCCCAGCCCCAGCATTTT CASSYQVAQPQHF
TRBJ2-4 . TRBV7-9 TRBD1 TGTGCCAGCAGCCAAACAGGGGGCTTAAGGCAAAACATTCAGTACTTC CASSQTGGLRQNIQYF
TRBJ2-3 many TRBV7-9 TRBD2 TGTGCCAGCAGCTTGGCCAGCGGGGCCACAGATACGCAGTATTTT CASSLASGATDTQYF
TRBJ1-2 few TRBV7-9 TRBD1 TGTGCCAGCAGCTTATACCCAGGGGGCGTGTATGGCTACACCTTC CASSLYPGGVYGYTF
TRBJ2-1 . TRBV30 TRBD2 TGTGCCTGGAGGGTGGAAGGCGGGAGCCCCTACAATGAGCAGTTCTTC CAWRVEGGSPYNEQFF
TRBJ1-6 . TRBV7-6 TRBD1 TGTGCCAGCAGCTTACTGACAGGGGAAGGCTATAATTCACCCCTCCACTTT CASSLLTGEGYNSPLHF
TRBJ2-7 . TRBV27 . TGTGCCAGCAGTCCCGGACGGTCAGGGATGGAGCAGTACTTC CASSPGRSGMEQYF
TRBJ2-1 few TRBV29-1 TRBD2 TGCAGCGTTGAAGATGGCCTAGCGGGACTGGGGGTCAATGAGCAGTTCTTC CSVEDGLAGLGVNEQFF
TRBJ2-7 . TRBV4-3 . TGCGCCAGCAGCCAAGAGTGGAATTCAGGGTTCTACGAGCAGTACTTC CASSQEWNSGFYEQYF
TRBJ2-7 few TRBV27 . TGTGCCAGCACCGAGGGTCCGGTCGGCGAGCAGTACTTC CASTEGPVGEQYF
TRBJ2-7 many TRBV5-6 . TGTGCCAGCAGCTTAGGCAGGGTGTACGAGCAGTACTTC CASSLGRVYEQYF
TRBJ2-3 once TRBV5-1 . TGCGCCCGCCGCTTGTACCGTCCCGATACGCAGTATTTT CARRLYRPDTQYF
TRBJ2-5 many TRBV12-3/TRBV12-4 . TGTGCCAGCAGTGGGTCTAGGGAGACCCAGTACTTC CASSGSRETQYF
TRBJ2-3 . TRBV20-1 TRBD2 TGCAGTGCTAGAGAAAAGGGGGGTGGCGGGGGGCCGGCTGATACGCAGTACTTT CSAREKGGGGGPADTQYF
TRBJ1-5 . TRBV7-6 . TGTGCCAGCAGCTTAGGGGGCCCAGGGTCAAATCAGCCCCAGCATTTT CASSLGGPGSNQPQHF
TRBJ2-7 few TRBV11-2 . TGTGCCAGCAGCCCCCCTGCCGGCCCCTACGAGCAGTACTTC CASSPPAGPYEQYF
TRBJ2-1 . TRBV6-5 . TGTGCCAGCAGTTACCCCGACTCGGACGGCTACAATGAGCAGTTCTTC CASSYPDSDGYNEQFF
TRBJ2-2 once TRBV6-2/TRBV6-3 TRBD1 TGTGCCAGCAACCCGGACAGGCACGAAGGGAACACCGGGGAGCTGTTTTTT CASNPDRHEGNTGELFF
TRBJ2-5 many TRBV6-5 . TGTGCCAGCAGTCCCCCTATGGCTGAGACCCAGTACTTC CASSPPMAETQYF
TRBJ2-5 few TRBV7-9 . TGTGCCAGCAGTCGCGGGCCCTACCAACACTTC CASSRGPYQHF
TRBJ1-6 . TRBV27 . TGTGCCGGCAGTATTGATGTAGGGAGTTCACCCCTCCACTTT CAGSIDVGSSPLHF
TRBJ1-2 few TRBV7-9 . TGTGCCAGCAGCTTACTGATGCTCTCCGGACGACAAAATGGCTACACCTTC CASSLLMLSGRQNGYTF
TRBJ1-3 many TRBV12-3/TRBV12-4 . TGTGCCAGCAGGGAACAACAGAGCTCTGGAAACACCATATATTTT CASREQQSSGNTIYF
TRBJ2-3 . TRBV2 . TGTGCCAGCTTGGTTTTCCGGAACACAGATACGCAGTATTTT CASLVFRNTDTQYF
TRBJ2-7 many TRBV19 TRBD1 TGTGCCAGTAGTATGGGCACAGGGGTTACCTACGAGCAGTACTTC CASSMGTGVTYEQYF
TRBJ1-4 many TRBV12-5 . TGTGCTAGTGGTTATTGGACAGCTAATGAAAAACTGTTTTTT CASGYWTANEKLFF